The present TCR beta chain was sequenced within a study of blood T cells in healthy people across ages. Next came a second PCR, run for about 6 to 11 cycles, which used a sample-barcoded 5' primer along with a J-beta primer mix. TCRdb called the 5' RACE reads again in MiXCR, with one record for every CDR3 protein. The data show about 1.4 million distinct CDR3 sequences, around 55% seen once. Worth noting for this clonotype: Antigen specificity is unknown.

This CDR3 contains 12 residues. V was pared by 5 bases and J by 6 bases, with 3 bases of the junction left unmatched. CDR1 DFQATT and CDR2 SNEGSKA come from the germline V gene (reference sequence). Study-wide results and caveats: Unsorted PBMC material precluded a definitive naive versus antigen-experienced comparison.

Sequencing input: blood. The chain employs TRBV20-1 and TRBJ2-2, with 7 bases lining up with TRBD2. The clonotype comes from a young man in good health. DNA for the CDR3: TGCAGTGCTCCTAGCGGTGCCGGGGAGCTGTTTTTT. This sequence encodes CSAPSGAGELFF.